The 26 T cell receptor beta chains given below trace back to one sample, sequenced in a study of Tregs in tolerant kidney transplant recipients. The data were produced by immunoSEQ multiplex PCR, yet TCRdb's version contains in-frame clones alone and is incomplete. The data show 75,000 to 85,000 clones, with around 90% seen just once and about 0.3% held by the top ten. The material was Tregs from blood, obtained before the transplant. Receptors were obtained from a human donor who received a combined kidney and bone marrow transplant.

The rearrangement links TRBV6-1 to TRBJ1-3, with no clear D. The CDR3 sequence is 14 residues long. V was clipped by 5 bases and J by 4 bases, with 12 bases between them. CDR1 is MNHNS and CDR2 is SASEGT in the germline V gene. In DNA, the CDR3 is TGTGCCAGCAGTAGGGATCCCTCGGGAAACACCATATATTTT. It encodes CASSRDPSGNTIYF.

This chain uses TRBV27 with TRBJ2-7, with 7 bases lining up with TRBD1. This CDR3 has 13 amino acids. V gave up 6 bases and J gave up 2 bases; unmatched junction bases: 4. Germline assignment: CDR1 MNHEY and CDR2 SMNVEV (reference sequence). The CDR3 DNA reads as TGTGCCAGCAGAACGACAGGGACCTACGAGCAGTACTTC. This sequence encodes CASRTTGTYEQYF.

The chain couples TRBV6-5 to TRBJ2-7; 8 bases line up with TRBD2. The germline gives CDR1 MNHEY, CDR2 SVGAGI. V trimming: 0 bases; J trimming: 6 bases; junction bases outside the gene matches: 10. The CDR3 is made up of 16 amino acids. The CDR3 reads CASSYSLGLVVGEQYF. CDR3 DNA: TGTGCCAGCAGTTACTCCCTGGGACTAGTAGTAGGCGAGCAGTACTTC.

The chain recombines TRBV29-1 with TRBJ2-3; D unresolved. Germline assignment: CDR1 SQVTM and CDR2 ANQGSEA. The CDR3 covers 8 residues. The ends were cut back, 8 bases at V and 4 bases at J, with 1 base in the middle. CDR3 protein: CSSDTQYF. The CDR3, as DNA: TGCAGCTCAGATACGCAGTATTTT.

The rearrangement joins TRBV9 to TRBJ2-7; D tentatively fits TRBD1 or TRBD2 (6 bases each). V was shortened by 0 bases and J by 3 bases, with 10 bases between the two germline ends. The CDR3 covers 14 residues. The germline CDR1 and CDR2 sequences are SGDLS and YYNGEE. As DNA, the CDR3 is TGTGCCAGCAGCGTAGCAGGGGACTTCTACGAGCAGTACTTC. It yields the protein CASSVAGDFYEQYF. The full variable domain, its missing parts supplied by reference TRBV9 and TRBJ2-7, is DSGVTQTPKHLITATGQRVTLRCSPRSGDLSVYWYQQSLDQGLQFLIQYYNGEERAKGNILERFSAQQFPDLHSELNLSSLELGDSALYFCASSVAGDFYEQYFGPGTRLTVT.

The rearrangement joins TRBV6-1 to TRBJ2-1, with TRBD2 matching 12 bases. Trimming took 2 bases from V and 10 from J; bases not matched to a gene: 18. Looked up from germline, CDR1 is MNHNS and CDR2 is SASEGT. CDR3 length: 19 amino acids. The CDR3 DNA reads TGTGCCAGCAGTGAACGTTGGGAAGGGCTAGCGGGAGGGCGTGGGGAGCAGTTCTTC. Protein: CASSERWEGLAGGRGEQFF.

The CDR3 protein is CASSPLSRDATQYF. The CDR3 region has the DNA TGTGCCAGCAGCCCCCTGTCGCGGGATGCGACCCAGTACTTC. The chain recombines TRBV7-2 with TRBJ2-5; possibly TRBD2 for D (6 bases). Germline CDR1 SGHTA, CDR2 FQGNSA. Trimming cost V 5 bases and J 7 bases, with 17 bases left between them. The length of the CDR3 is 14 residues.

This chain uses TRBV5-6 with TRBJ2-5, with TRBD1 identical over 7 bases. Germline V gene lookup returns CDR1 SGHDT and CDR2 YYEEEE. V lost 4 bases, J lost 2 bases, and 5 bases stayed unmatched. The CDR3 loop spans 14 amino acids. The CDR3 loop reads CASSLTGVQETQYF. CDR3 bases: TGTGCCAGCAGCCTTACAGGGGTTCAAGAGACCCAGTACTTC.

V and J are TRBV7-2 and TRBJ2-5; D remains unclear. Deletions cut 0 bases from V and 5 bases from J, with 7 bases between. In germline, CDR1 is SGHTA, CDR2 FQGNSA. This CDR3 has 13 amino acids. Here the CDR3 DNA reads TGTGCCAGCAGCTTAGCCGTGGGGGAGACCCAGTACTTC. Protein product: CASSLAVGETQYF. Using reference TRBV7-2 and TRBJ2-5 for the parts outside the CDR3, the full variable domain is GAGVSQSPSNKVTEKGKDVELRCDPISGHTALYWYRQSLGQGLEFLIYFQGNSAPDKSGLPSDRFSAERTGGSVSTLTIQRTQQEDSAVYLCASSLAVGETQYFGPGTRLLVL.

The rearrangement links TRBV5-6 to TRBJ2-5; 11 bases line up with TRBD2. Germline loops: CDR1 SGHDT, CDR2 YYEEEE. The junction had 7 bases not matched to a gene; V was cut back by 4 bases and J by 5 bases. CDR3 length equals 15 residues. CDR3 nucleotides: TGTGCCAGCAGCCCGGGGACTAGCGGTGGGGAGACCCAGTACTTC. It codes for CASSPGTSGGETQYF.

The chain couples TRBV28 to TRBJ1-5; D is ambiguous. V lost 4 bases and J 7 bases, leaving 8 bases between the germline ends. This CDR3 has 12 amino acids. The germline CDR1 and CDR2 sequences are MDHEN and SYDVKM. The CDR3 DNA reads TGTGCCAGCAGTTCCAGCGGCCAGCCCCAGCATTTT. Translating gives CASSSSGQPQHF.

The CDR3 spells CASRLTGNGEQYF. DNA of the CDR3: TGTGCCAGCAGATTGACAGGGAATGGCGAGCAGTACTTC. The rearrangement uses TRBV11-1 and TRBJ2-5, with 7 bases matching TRBD1. The DNA matches TRBJ2-7 better at its end, which makes the J call doubtful. This CDR3 has 13 residues. Germline V gives CDR1 SGHAT, CDR2 FQDESV (reference sequence).

V and J are TRBV19 and TRBJ2-5; no clear D gene. The J call may be incorrect, as the DNA end agrees better with TRBJ2-7. Germline V gene lookup returns CDR1 LNHDA and CDR2 SQIVND (reference sequence). The CDR3 has 12 residues. CDR3 sequence (DNA): TGTGCCACATCCGGAATACTCTACGAGCAGTACTTC. Translated: CATSGILYEQYF.

The J gene is TRBJ2-1, the V gene TRBV5-4; 7 nucleotides line up with TRBD1. Germline V gene sequence: CDR1 SGHNT, CDR2 YYREEE (reference sequence). The CDR3 sequence is 16 residues long. J lost 0 bases, V lost 2 bases, and 5 bases had no gene match. CDR3 DNA: TGTGCCAGCAGCTTCAAGGGGGCGGGCTCCTACAATGAGCAGTTCTTC. It translates to CASSFKGAGSYNEQFF.

The chain links TRBV18 to TRBJ2-5; 9 bases are a match to TRBD1. This CDR3 region has 17 residues. Looked up from germline, CDR1 is KGHSH and CDR2 is LQKENI. The ends lost 6 bases at V and 7 bases at J; junction bases unmatched: 18. The CDR3 loop reads CASSPTTPGTGSATQYF. The CDR3 coding sequence is TGTGCCAGCTCTCCTACTACGCCCGGGACAGGGTCGGCGACCCAGTACTTC.

J is TRBJ2-5 and V is TRBV28; 7 positions match TRBD1. The V gene's germline CDR1 is MDHEN and CDR2 SYDVKM. Unmatched junction bases numbered 4, after V lost 4 bases and J lost 2 bases. This CDR3 region has 14 residues. The DNA of the CDR3 is TGTGCCAGCAGTTCCGGGACAGCTCAAGAGACCCAGTACTTC. Translating gives CASSSGTAQETQYF.

This clone was found once. The chain uses TRBV5-5 and TRBJ2-7; 9 nucleotides match TRBD2. Losses at the gene ends were 5 bases for V and 4 bases for J; bases not matched to a gene: 10. This CDR3 region has 15 residues. Germline V gives CDR1 SGHKS, CDR2 YYEKEE (reference sequence). The CDR3 DNA reads as TGTGCCAGCAGTCGAAGCGGGGGGCGCTTATACGAGCAGTACTTC. Encoded protein: CASSRSGGRLYEQYF.

This chain connects TRBV6-1 to TRBJ1-1, with 12 positions matching TRBD1. The germline CDR1 and CDR2 sequences are MNHNS and SASEGT. The CDR3 spans 15 residues. Losses at the gene ends were 6 bases for V and 5 bases for J; bases not matched to a gene: 7. CDR3 sequence (DNA): TGTGCCAGCAGATCCGGGACAGGGGGCAAAACTGAAGCTTTCTTT. Its protein is CASRSGTGGKTEAFF.

This clone was observed once. The chain couples TRBV4-1 to TRBJ2-7, with TRBD2 identical over 10 bases. The ends lost 7 bases at V and 2 bases at J; junction bases unmatched: 8. CDR3 length: 15 residues. Germline CDR1 is MGHRA and CDR2 is YSYEKL. The CDR3: CASKFGTSVAYEQYF. Written as DNA, the CDR3 is TGCGCCAGCAAGTTTGGGACTAGCGTCGCCTACGAGCAGTACTTC.

The gene calls are TRBV5-1 and TRBJ2-1, with TRBD2 matching over 8 bases. The germline V gene has CDR1 SGHRS and CDR2 YFSETQ. The J segment lost 7 bases and the V segment lost 8 bases, leaving 14 bases of the junction unmatched. The CDR3 contains 15 residues. DNA for the CDR3: TGCGCCAGTTCCCTGGGGAGCGGGAGAGTAAATGAGCAGTTCTTC. Translating it yields CASSLGSGRVNEQFF.

The V gene is TRBV19, the J gene TRBJ1-5; no definite D call. The CDR3 has 12 residues. Trimming took off 5 bases at V and 4 bases at J, with 6 bases between the two ends. Per germline, CDR1 LNHDA and CDR2 SQIVND (reference sequence). CDR3 protein: CASSSINQPQHF. The DNA for the CDR3 is TGTGCCAGTAGTTCGATAAATCAGCCCCAGCATTTT.

V and J are TRBV27 and TRBJ2-4, with 7 bases lining up with TRBD2. Looked up from germline, CDR1 is MNHEY and CDR2 is SMNVEV (reference sequence). V shed 2 bases and J 2 bases; nucleotides not matched to a gene: 3. This CDR3 spans 15 amino acids. The CDR3 loop is CASSLAGVPKNIQYF. The CDR3 nucleotides read TGTGCCAGCAGTTTAGCGGGAGTACCCAAAAACATTCAGTACTTC.

The gene calls are TRBV5-1 and TRBJ2-3; 7 bases map to TRBD1. This CDR3 contains 18 residues. Looked up from germline, CDR1 is SGHRS and CDR2 is YFSETQ. V trimming: 0 bases; J trimming: 0 bases; junction bases outside the gene matches: 10. Written as DNA, the CDR3 is TGCGCCAGCAGCTTGGTAAAGGGGGACAGTTCTAGCACAGATACGCAGTATTTT. Amino acid sequence: CASSLVKGDSSSTDTQYF.

V and J are TRBV30 and TRBJ2-5, with D perhaps TRBD1 (6 bases). Trimming took 5 bases from V and 6 from J, leaving 13 bases between them. Germline V gene lookup returns CDR1 GTSNPN and CDR2 SVGIG (reference sequence). The CDR3 sequence is 12 residues long. The CDR3 spells CAWEQGQQTQYF. CDR3 nucleotides: TGTGCCTGGGAACAGGGACAACAGACCCAGTACTTC. The whole variable domain, filled in from reference TRBV30 and TRBJ2-5, reads SQTIHQWPATLVQPVGSPLSLECTVEGTSNPNLYWYRQAAGRGLQLLFYSVGIGQISSEVPQNLSASRPQDRQFILSSKKLLLSDSGFYLCAWEQGQQTQYFGPGTRLLVL.

CDR3 in DNA: TGTGCTAGTGGTTTGGTACATAGCGGGAGGGCCGTGGACAATGAGCAGTTCTTC. This gives the protein CASGLVHSGRAVDNEQFF. The chain uses TRBV12-5 and TRBJ2-1; TRBD2 agrees at 11 bases. CDR1 is LGHNT, CDR2 FRNRAP, per germline. CDR3 length equals 18 residues. The V segment lost 0 bases and the J segment 5 bases; nucleotides outside the gene matches: 9.

The chain combines TRBV7-2 with TRBJ2-6; D perhaps matches TRBD2 (6 bases). With 2 bases removed from V and 0 bases from J, the gap between germline ends came to 11 bases. Germline V gene lookup returns CDR1 SGHTA and CDR2 FQGNSA. The CDR3 length is 17 residues. The CDR3 DNA sequence: TGTGCCAGCAGCTTATTCCGGGGGTCCTCTGGGGCCAACGTCCTGACTTTC. Encoded protein: CASSLFRGSSGANVLTF.